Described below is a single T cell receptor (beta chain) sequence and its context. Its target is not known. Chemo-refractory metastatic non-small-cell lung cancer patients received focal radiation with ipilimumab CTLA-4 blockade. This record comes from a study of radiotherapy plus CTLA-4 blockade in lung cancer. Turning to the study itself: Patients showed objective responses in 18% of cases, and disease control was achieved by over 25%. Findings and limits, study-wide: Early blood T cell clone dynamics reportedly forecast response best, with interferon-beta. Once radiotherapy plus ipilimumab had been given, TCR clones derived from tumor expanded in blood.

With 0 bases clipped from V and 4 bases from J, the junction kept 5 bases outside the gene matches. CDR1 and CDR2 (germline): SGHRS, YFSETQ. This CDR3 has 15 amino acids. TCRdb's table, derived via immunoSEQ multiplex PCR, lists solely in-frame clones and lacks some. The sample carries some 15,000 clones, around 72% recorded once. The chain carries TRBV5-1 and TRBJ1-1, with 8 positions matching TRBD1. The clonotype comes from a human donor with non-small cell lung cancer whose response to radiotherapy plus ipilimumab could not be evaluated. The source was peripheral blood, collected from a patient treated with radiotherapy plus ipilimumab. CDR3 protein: CASSLDTGGRTEAFF. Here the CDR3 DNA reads TGCGCCAGCAGCTTGGATACAGGGGGGCGCACTGAAGCTTTCTTT.